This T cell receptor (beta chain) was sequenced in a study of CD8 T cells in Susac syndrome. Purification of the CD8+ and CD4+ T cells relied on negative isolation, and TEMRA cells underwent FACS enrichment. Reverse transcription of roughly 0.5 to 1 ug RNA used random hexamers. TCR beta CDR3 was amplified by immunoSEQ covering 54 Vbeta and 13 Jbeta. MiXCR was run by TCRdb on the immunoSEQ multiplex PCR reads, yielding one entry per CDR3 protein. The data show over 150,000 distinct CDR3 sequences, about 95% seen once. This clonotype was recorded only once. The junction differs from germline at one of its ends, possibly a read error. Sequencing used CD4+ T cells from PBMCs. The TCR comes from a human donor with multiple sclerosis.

CDR3 amino acids: CASSLGTAQVGANVLTF. The CDR3 DNA follows: TGTGCTAGCAGCTTGGGTACAGCCCAAGTGGGGGCCAACGTCCTGACTTTC. The V and J genes are TRBV7-7 and TRBJ2-6, with unresolved D. The CDR3 loop spans 17 amino acids. CDR1 SSHAT and CDR2 FNYEAQ come from the germline V gene (reference sequence).